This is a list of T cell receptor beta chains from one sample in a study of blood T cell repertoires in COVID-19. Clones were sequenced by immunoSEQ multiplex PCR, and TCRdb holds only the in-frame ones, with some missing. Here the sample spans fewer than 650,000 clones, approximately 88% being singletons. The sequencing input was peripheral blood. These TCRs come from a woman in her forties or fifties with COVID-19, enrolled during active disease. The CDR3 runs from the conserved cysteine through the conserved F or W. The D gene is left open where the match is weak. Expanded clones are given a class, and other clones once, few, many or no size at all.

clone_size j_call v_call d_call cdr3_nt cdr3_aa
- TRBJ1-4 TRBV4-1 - TGCGCCAGCAGCCAAGTCGGACAGTGGGATGAAAAACTGTTTTTT CASSQVGQWDEKLFF
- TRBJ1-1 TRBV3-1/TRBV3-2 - TGTGCCAGCAGCCAAGCGTGGGCAGGGCGACCCGAAGCTTTCTTT CASSQAWAGRPEAFF
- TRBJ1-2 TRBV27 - TGTGCCAGCAGTTCCCAACGGGGTGGCTACACCTTC CASSSQRGGYTF
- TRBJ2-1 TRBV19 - TGTGCCAGTAGTATAGATCTCAAAACAGGGCAATACAATGAGCAGTTCTTC CASSIDLKTGQYNEQFF
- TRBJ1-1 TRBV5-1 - TGCGCCAGCAGCTTGGGCTCATCGGGGACTGAAGCTTTCTTT CASSLGSSGTEAFF
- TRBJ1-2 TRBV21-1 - TGTGCCAGCAGCAAAGTACGGTCCGCACTCCCTAACTATGGCTACACCTTC CASSKVRSALPNYGYTF
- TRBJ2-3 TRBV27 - TGTGCCAGCAGAACACATTTCTTATCTAGCACAGATACGCAGTATTTT CASRTHFLSSTDTQYF
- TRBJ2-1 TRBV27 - TGTGCCAGCAGTGCGTTACAGGGGGGGACCTACAATGAGCAGTTCTTC CASSALQGGTYNEQFF
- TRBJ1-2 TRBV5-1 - TGCGCCAGCAGCTTGGATCTTTCGGAGCAGATTGGCTACACCTTC CASSLDLSEQIGYTF
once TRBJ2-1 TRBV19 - TGTGCCAGTAGTACCCGGGACTTACCCACTCCTAATGAGCAGTTCTTC CASSTRDLPTPNEQFF
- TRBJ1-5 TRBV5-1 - TGCGCCAGCAGCTTGGGACAGTCTAGCAATCAGCCCCAGCATTTT CASSLGQSSNQPQHF
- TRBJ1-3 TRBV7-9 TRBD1 TGTGCCAGCAGCTCCCGGACAGGGGTAGGAAACACCATATATTTT CASSSRTGVGNTIYF
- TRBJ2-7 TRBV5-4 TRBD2 TGTGCCAGCAGCCTCCCGGGGGGTGATTCCTACGAGCAGTACTTC CASSLPGGDSYEQYF
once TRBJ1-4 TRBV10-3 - TGTGCCATCAGCACGACAGCAACTAATGAAAAACTGTTTTTT CAISTTATNEKLFF
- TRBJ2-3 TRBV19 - TGTGCCAGTAAGTCCGGAGGGGGCACAGATACGCAGTATTTT CASKSGGGTDTQYF
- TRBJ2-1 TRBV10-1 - TGCGCCAGCAGTGAGTCACGGGGGGCGTACAATGAGCAGTTCTTC CASSESRGAYNEQFF
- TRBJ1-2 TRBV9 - TGTGCCAGCAGCGTGTCAGAAGCTAACTATGGCTACACCTTC CASSVSEANYGYTF
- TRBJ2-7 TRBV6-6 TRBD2 TGTGCCAGCAGTTCGACAGCGCGGGAGGCTTCCTACGAGCAGTACTTC CASSSTAREASYEQYF
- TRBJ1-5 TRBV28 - TGTGCCAGCAGCGGGGGACTGCTCCAGCCCCAGCATTTT CASSGGLLQPQHF
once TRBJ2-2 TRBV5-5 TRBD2 TGTGCCAGCAGCTTACTGAGCGGGGGAAACACCGGGGAGCTGTTTTTT CASSLLSGGNTGELFF
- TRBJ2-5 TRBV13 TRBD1 TGTGCCAGCAGCTTCAGGACAGGGGGCGCGGAGACCCAGTACTTC CASSFRTGGAETQYF
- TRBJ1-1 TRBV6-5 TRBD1 TGTGCCAGCAGTCCACAGGGGATCGACACTGAAGCTTTCTTT CASSPQGIDTEAFF
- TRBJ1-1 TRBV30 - TGTGCCTGGAGTGCGACAGTGAACACTGAAGCTTTCTTT CAWSATVNTEAFF
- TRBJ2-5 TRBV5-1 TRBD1 TGCGCCAGCAGCACAACTACAGGGGAGGAGACCCAGTACTTC CASSTTTGEETQYF
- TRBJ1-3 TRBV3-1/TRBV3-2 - TGTGCCAGCAGCCAAACATCGCGGGACACCATATATTTT CASSQTSRDTIYF
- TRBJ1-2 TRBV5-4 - TGTGCCAGCAGCTTTCAAGTGAGGGGCTACACCTTC CASSFQVRGYTF
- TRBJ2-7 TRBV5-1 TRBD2 TGCGCCAGCGAGTTAGCGGGGGAGGGCTACGAGCAGTACTTC CASELAGEGYEQYF
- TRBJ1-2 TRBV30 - TGTGCCTGGAGTGAGGGGCTGAACTATGGCTACACCTTC CAWSEGLNYGYTF
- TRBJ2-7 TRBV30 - TGTGCCTGGACTCGGTTCTCCTACGAGCAGTACTTC CAWTRFSYEQYF
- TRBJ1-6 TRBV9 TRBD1 TGTGCCAGCAGCGAGGGGACAGGGAGTTATTCACCCCTCCACTTT CASSEGTGSYSPLHF
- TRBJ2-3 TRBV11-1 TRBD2 TGTGCCAGCAGCCCGGGGGGGGTCGCAGTGTATTTT CASSPGGVAVYF
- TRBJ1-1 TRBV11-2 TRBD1 TGTGCCAGCAGCCGGGACAGGGGCTACACTGAAGCTTTCTTT CASSRDRGYTEAFF
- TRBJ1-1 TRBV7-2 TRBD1 TGTGCCAGCAGGGTCGACAGGGTGAGCACTGAAGCTTTCTTT CASRVDRVSTEAFF
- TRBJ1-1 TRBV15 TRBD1 TGTGCCACCAGCAGAAATAATCCCACAGGGGGCGCTGAAGCTTTCTTT CATSRNNPTGGAEAFF
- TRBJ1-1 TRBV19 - TGTGCCAGTACCGTTCCGGGACACCCCAACACTGAAGCTTTCTTT CASTVPGHPNTEAFF
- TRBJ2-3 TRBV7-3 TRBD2 TGTGCCAGCAGACTAGCGGGGGGACTTCGGGATACGCAGTATTTT CASRLAGGLRDTQYF
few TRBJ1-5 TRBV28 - TGTGCCAGCAGTCCTCAGAAACACAGCAATCAGCCCCAGCATTTT CASSPQKHSNQPQHF
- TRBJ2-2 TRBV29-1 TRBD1 TGCAGCGCCCTACGACAGGGAGTCGTCGAAGCCGGGGAGCTGTTTTTT CSALRQGVVEAGELFF
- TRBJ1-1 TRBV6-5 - TGTGCCAGCGGATTATCAGCGGGGACGGGCACTGAAGCTTTCTTT CASGLSAGTGTEAFF
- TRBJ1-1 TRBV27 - TGTGCCAGCAGCCCAGGGTCCGGGACACCGAACACTGAAGCTTTCTTT CASSPGSGTPNTEAFF
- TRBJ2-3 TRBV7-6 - TGTGCCAGCAGCTTAGGTTGGAGCGGCGGGGGCCGCACAGATACGCAGTATTTT CASSLGWSGGGRTDTQYF
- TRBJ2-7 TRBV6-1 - TGTGCCAGCAGTCCTCGGGACATTACCTACGAGCAGTACTTC CASSPRDITYEQYF
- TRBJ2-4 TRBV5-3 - TGTGCCAGAAGCCACGACCTGACAGGGGACTACCCCCTAGGCAAAAACATTCAGTACTTC CARSHDLTGDYPLGKNIQYF
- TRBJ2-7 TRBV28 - TGTGCCAGCAGTCGGGGGAGACGCTACGAGCAGTACTTC CASSRGRRYEQYF
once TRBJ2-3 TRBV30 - TGTGCCTGGAGTGCGACAGAGCCGCAGTATTTT CAWSATEPQYF
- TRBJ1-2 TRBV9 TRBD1 TGTGCCAGCAGCGCCCGGACAGGGAATGGCTACACCTTC CASSARTGNGYTF
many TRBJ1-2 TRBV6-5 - TGTGCCAGCAGTTACTCGAAGGGAGACTATGGCTACACCTTC CASSYSKGDYGYTF
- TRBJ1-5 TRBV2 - TGTGCCAGCAGTGAAGGGTCAGGGAGGGCTCAGCCCCAGCATTTT CASSEGSGRAQPQHF
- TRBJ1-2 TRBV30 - TGTGCCTGGAGCGCAGGGTTTAACTATGGCTACACCTTC CAWSAGFNYGYTF
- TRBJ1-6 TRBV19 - TGTGCCAGTAGCGAGGGCTCCCATAATTCACCCCTCCACTTT CASSEGSHNSPLHF
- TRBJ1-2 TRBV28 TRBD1 TGTGCCAGTCAGGGGGCGCATGGCTACACCTTC CASQGAHGYTF
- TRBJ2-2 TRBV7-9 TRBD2 TGTGCCAGCAGCTTCTCGTCGGGGGGGCGCAGCGGGGAGCTGTTTTTT CASSFSSGGRSGELFF